The source of this TCR beta chain is a study of vaccination and CD4 T cells after COVID-19. Study-level background: At a median approximately 97 days (range 35 to 161) after diagnosis, post-COVID samples were drawn. Overlapping SARS-CoV-2, HCoV-NL63, HCoV-OC43 and HCoV-229E spike peptides stimulated the cells.

The Oncomine TCR Beta short-read assay sequenced DNA from cultured CD4+ T cells. TCRdb reanalysed the PCR reads using MiXCR and keeps one entry per CDR3 protein. The sample shows approximately 11,000 distinct CDR3 sequences, just over 70% of them seen only once. The CDR3 covers 12 residues. Trimming shortened V by 5 bases and J by 6 bases, and 8 bases separated the two germline ends. The germline V gene encodes CDR1 MNHNS and CDR2 SASEGT. As to this clonotype: Its antigen remains unknown.

Documented treatment: roughly ten-day PBMC culture with coronavirus spike peptide pools or control peptides (ViraFEST assay). The TCR comes from a human donor who had recovered from COVID-19. The J gene is TRBJ1-5, the V gene TRBV6-1; possible D gene TRBD1, 6 bases. Sequenced material: CD4+ T cells from blood, cultured in vitro. As DNA, the CDR3 is TGTGCCAGCAGTCGGGGGGCTCAGCCCCAGCATTTT. As protein: CASSRGAQPQHF.